The TCR beta chain described here comes from a study of long-term antiretroviral therapy in people with HIV. The immunoSEQ assay was v3.0, run at survey level. In sequencing, about 40,000-55,000 T-cell genomes per sample were targeted. Method: immunoSEQ multiplex PCR; TCRdb's copy keeps in-frame clones and lacks some. This table holds over 20,000 clones, 70% to 90% found once. Looked up from germline, CDR1 is SGHTS and CDR2 is YDEGEE. The CDR3 runs 15 residues. J gave up 3 bases and V 4 bases, and 6 bases lay outside the gene matches. Researchers secured at least one pre-ART and at least two post-ART PBMC samples from each donor. Every participant with HIV received treatment in the United States.

The sample in question was unsorted PBMCs, obtained 1.6 years after starting antiretroviral therapy. The chain has TRBV5-8 and TRBJ1-5, with 8 bases lining up with TRBD1. This clonotype originated in a man in his forties with HIV. The CDR3 here is CASSPGQEFNQPQHF. The CDR3 coding sequence is TGTGCCAGCAGCCCGGGACAGGAGTTCAATCAGCCCCAGCATTTT. The full variable domain, rest sourced from reference TRBV5-8 and TRBJ1-5, is EAGVTQSPTHLIKTRGQQATLRCSPISGHTSVYWYQQALGLGLQFLLWYDEGEERNRGNFPPRFSGRQFPNYSSELNVNALELEDSALYLCASSPGQEFNQPQHFGDGTRLSIL.